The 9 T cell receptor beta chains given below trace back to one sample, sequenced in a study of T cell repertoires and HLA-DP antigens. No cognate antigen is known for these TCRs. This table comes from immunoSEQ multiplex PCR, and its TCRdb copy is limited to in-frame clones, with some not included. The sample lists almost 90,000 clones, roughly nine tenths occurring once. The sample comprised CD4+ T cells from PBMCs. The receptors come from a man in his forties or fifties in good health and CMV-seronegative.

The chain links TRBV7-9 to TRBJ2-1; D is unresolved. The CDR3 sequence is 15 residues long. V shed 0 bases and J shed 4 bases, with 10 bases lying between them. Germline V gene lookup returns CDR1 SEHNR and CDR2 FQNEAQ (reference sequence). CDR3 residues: CASSLALAYYNEQFF. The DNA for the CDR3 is TGTGCCAGCAGCTTAGCGCTCGCGTATTACAATGAGCAGTTCTTC.

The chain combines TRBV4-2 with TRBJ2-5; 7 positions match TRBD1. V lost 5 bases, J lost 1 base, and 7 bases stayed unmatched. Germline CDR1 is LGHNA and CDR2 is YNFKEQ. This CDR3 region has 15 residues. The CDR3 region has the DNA TGTGCCAGCAGCTCCCGACGGGACAGCCAAGAGACCCAGTACTTC. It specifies CASSSRRDSQETQYF.

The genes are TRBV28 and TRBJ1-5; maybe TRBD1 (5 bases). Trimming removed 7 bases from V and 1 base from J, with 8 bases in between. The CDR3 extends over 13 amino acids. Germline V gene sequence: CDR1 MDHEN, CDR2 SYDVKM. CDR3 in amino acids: CASTRQSNQPQHF. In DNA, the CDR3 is TGTGCCAGCACCAGACAGAGCAATCAGCCCCAGCATTTT.

The DNA of the CDR3 is TGTGCCTGGAGTGGATTAGGAGTTCCAGGTAACACTGAAGCTTTCTTT. Its protein is CAWSGLGVPGNTEAFF. The chain combines TRBV30 with TRBJ1-1; D gene unclear. The V end was cut by 1 base, the J end by 2 bases, with 17 bases between. The CDR3 is made up of 16 amino acids. Germline assignment: CDR1 GTSNPN and CDR2 SVGIG (reference sequence).

The CDR3, as DNA: TGTGCCAGCAGCAACTTCCCTTCTAGGTTACCAGATACGCAGTATTTT. Translation gives CASSNFPSRLPDTQYF. This sequence joins TRBV21-1 and TRBJ2-3; TRBD2, the table's D call, was not compared with the DNA. TRBV21-1 constitutes a pseudogene. This CDR3 is built from 16 residues.

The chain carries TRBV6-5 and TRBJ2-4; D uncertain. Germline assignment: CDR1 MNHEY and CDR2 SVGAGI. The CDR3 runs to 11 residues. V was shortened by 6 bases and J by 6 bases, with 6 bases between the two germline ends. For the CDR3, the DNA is TGTGCCAGCAGCTACGGAAACATTCAGTACTTC. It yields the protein CASSYGNIQYF.

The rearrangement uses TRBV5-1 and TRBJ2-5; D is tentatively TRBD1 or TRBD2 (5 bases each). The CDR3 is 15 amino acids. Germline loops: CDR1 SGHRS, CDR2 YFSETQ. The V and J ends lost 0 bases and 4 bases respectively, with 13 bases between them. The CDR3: CASSLAGTEGETQYF. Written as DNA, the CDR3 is TGCGCCAGCAGCTTGGCCGGGACGGAAGGAGAGACCCAGTACTTC.

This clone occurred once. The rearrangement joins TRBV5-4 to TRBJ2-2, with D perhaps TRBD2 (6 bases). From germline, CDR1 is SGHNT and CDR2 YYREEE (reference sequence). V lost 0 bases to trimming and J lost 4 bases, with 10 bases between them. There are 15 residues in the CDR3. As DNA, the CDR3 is TGTGCCAGCAGCTTGGCTAGCGTTGGCACCGGGGAGCTGTTTTTT. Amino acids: CASSLASVGTGELFF.

Here the CDR3 DNA reads TGCGCCAGCAGCCCGAAAGCAACTAATGAAAAACTGTTTTTT. This gives the protein CASSPKATNEKLFF. The chain combines TRBV5-1 with TRBJ1-4; no definite D call. Germline lookup yields CDR1 SGHRS and CDR2 YFSETQ. The ends were cut back, 4 bases at V and 0 bases at J, with 7 bases in the middle. The CDR3 covers 14 residues.